The source of this T cell receptor beta chain is a study of cytomegalovirus exposure and HLA in healthy donors (TCRdb year 2017). Describing the broader study: An earlier analysis of roughly 570 of the donors reported 250 to 350 Gb of sequence data and 117 million unique TCR beta sequences obtained from around 170 million T cells. Around 320 gigabases of sequencing data and 70 million to 85 million unique TCR sequences were included in an early release covering 550 to 650 HLA-typed donors. The genetic ancestry cluster associated with self-reported Caucasian donors included about 84% of the 398 genotyped donors. The study was designed to test whether signatures of past pathogen exposure could be identified by cataloging public T cell receptors. The study used immunosequencing to profile the T cell repertoires of 666 subjects and linked those repertoires to cytomegalovirus serostatus. A separate validation cohort of approximately 130 different subjects was used in addition to the 666-subject first cohort. To predict cytomegalovirus infection status, the study combined high-throughput TCR immunosequencing, statistical association of individual TCRs with disease status, and machine learning. To study patterns of TCR occurrence, a later analysis re-analyzed previously published TCR beta repertoires from 700 or so donors and added high-resolution HLA genotyping. Rather than drawing on any new phenotypic data, the later analysis identified candidate immune exposures from TCR beta sequences and the way those sequences occurred across donors. To decide whether each TCR beta V gene segment behaved as functional or pseudogenic, an earlier analysis of some 580 of the donors relied on high-throughput TCR beta sequencing. Donor age, sex, ethnicity and CMV serostatus were compiled alongside the repertoire data. A later genetic analysis took genome-wide SNP genotypes for about 65% of the 666 donors and used that subset as a discovery cohort. All discovery cohort repertoires had been generated on a single sequencing platform. HLA typing covered class I and class II loci at four-digit resolution. The number of typed donors differed by locus: about 629-630 for A, B, C, DRB1 and DQB1; 500 to 550 for DQA1; some 610 for DPA1; and some 430 for DPB1. Because of strong linkage in the cohort, five DR-DQ haplotypes were treated as single units for association and clustering. On average, around 240,000 unique TCR beta nucleotide sequences were sequenced per donor among about 400 genotyped donors of the cohort, with 15% to 20% of those sequences being non-productive.

The cohort consisted of 650 to 700 healthy bone marrow donors. At the time of sampling, every cohort member was nominally healthy, though immune exposures that went unrecorded were likely present. The donor tested CMV seropositive and was one of the 289 seropositive cohort members. Every donor gave a peripheral blood sample, and the peripheral blood mononuclear cells from that sample were used for TCR beta sequencing. Genomic DNA extraction from the blood cell samples was performed with the Qiagen DNeasy Blood Extraction Kit. To note about this clone: This clone's antigen is unknown. No base quality information exists; no much larger clone differs at one position.

Per the germline V gene, LGHNT is the CDR1 and FRNRAP is the CDR2. There are 16 amino acids in the CDR3, from cysteine to phenylalanine inclusive. Here the CDR3 DNA is all that survives: 48 bases in frame from base 1. Trimming removed 4 bases from V and 6 bases from J; the gene matches leave 10 bases unexplained. Points the paper makes about the study in general: CMV serostatus was the only immune exposure information available for the cohort. In a later analysis, several top co-occurrence clusters were reported to appear linked to parvovirus B19, influenza, CMV and Epstein-Barr virus. V-gene and J-gene trimming of TCR beta chains was associated with a missense DCLRE1C variant in a later genetic analysis, and the association was replicated in an independent cohort. In a later analysis, HLA-associated TCR beta chains showed more clonal expansion and lower generation probabilities than non-associated chains that were equally common. The sequencing pipeline was judged likely to have produced a cluster of highly shared sequence variants as a technical artifact. Only TCR beta chains were sequenced in this cohort, and the absence of alpha or paired-chain data limited detectable features. Three of the identified cytomegalovirus-associated TCR beta chains were confirmed in vitro to be specific for cytomegalovirus antigens. Because HLA typing was missing for some donors at each locus, association tests included only the typed subset. In a later genetic analysis, fewer N-insertions in productive TCRs were reported among donors in an Asian-associated ancestry cluster than the roughly 700-donor mean. According to a later analysis, most CMV-associated TCR beta chains appeared to be HLA-restricted, and the HLA associations seemed to be driven largely by CMV exposure. In a later analysis, TCR association rates were found to vary across HLA loci, with the most associated TCRs seen for DRB1 alleles and the fewest for HLA-C alleles. Because the 87-base-pair reads could not distinguish some IMGT-functional V segments, including TRBV6-2 and TRBV6-3, those segments were excluded. Most TCR sequences were observed very rarely across donors, whereas some public TCRs were present in many individuals. The study listed 164 TCR beta chains as associated with cytomegalovirus. Roughly uniform sequencing depth across donors was assumed in presence/absence analyses, although this assumption may not hold. Specific HLA alleles were associated with roughly 17,000 TCR beta sequences at a false discovery rate of 0.05 in a later analysis. Broadly in line with IMGT annotations, most TCR beta V segments showed up in productive rearrangements about 87% or about 30% of the time in an earlier analysis of about 500 of the donors. Correlated functional status among segregating V segments might be attributable to linkage disequilibrium, but an unknown experimental factor could not be ruled out. Strong co-occurrence of HLA alleles, especially DR and DQ, made assigning TCR associations to individual alleles difficult. The earlier analysis of 587 of the donors excluded roughly 16 rarely observed V segments, including chromosome 9 orphons, because counts were too low. A further reported finding was that TCR beta sequences accurately predicted the HLA-A and HLA-B alleles for most subjects in the first cohort. In both the original and validation cohorts, the classifier was reported to diagnose cytomegalovirus status with high specificity and sensitivity. According to the authors, the approach could potentially be generalized to other disease states and immunological phenotypes.

The library relied on the immunoSEQ multiplex PCR assay. For the multiplex PCR, a mixture combining 60 forward primers for TCR Vbeta segments and 13 reverse primers for TCR Jbeta segments was used. Amplification of the CDR3 region of rearranged TCR beta genes was performed with a multiplex PCR assay on genomic DNA. On the Illumina HiSeq System, the amplified TCR beta libraries were sequenced as 87-base-pair reads. For the original study's pipeline: A later analysis tallied around 87 million unique TCR beta chains across the 666 repertoires, and some 10 million of those chains were shared by two or more donors. A nearest-neighbor algorithm error-corrected the raw reads and collapsed the reads into unique sequences, merging closely related sequences to remove PCR and sequencing errors. To assign V, D and J gene segments, CDR3 sequences were aligned to IMGT reference sequences. For a sequence to be retained, a match of at least six nucleotides to both a V gene segment and a J gene segment was required. Rearrangements were classified as productive when the CDR3 lacked stop codons and remained in frame with V and J, and all other rearrangements were classified as non-productive. Following IMGT convention, CDR3 was defined as the stretch from the second conserved V-encoded cysteine to the conserved J-encoded phenylalanine. The earlier analysis of 500 to 600 of the donors excluded sequences that lacked an unambiguous match to a single V gene segment. In an earlier analysis of 587 of the donors, V segments were called functional above 56.7% productive rearrangements and were called segregating when the between-donor standard deviation exceeded 5%. To diagnose cytomegalovirus status from the catalog of TCR beta chain sequences, a statistical classification framework was built. In a later analysis, V and J genes were assigned by comparing TCR nucleotide sequences against IMGT/GENE-DB human TR gene sequences. The TCRdist pipeline was used in a later analysis to assign CDR3 sequences and most-parsimonious VDJ recombination scenarios. In a later analysis, each TCR beta chain was defined by its CDR3 amino acid sequence together with its V-gene family, and reads without a unique V-gene family were excluded. A later analysis removed roughly 590 highly shared, low-generation-probability nucleotide sequences to deal with suspected cross-contamination and a sequencing artifact. In a later analysis, a clonal expansion index was calculated for each public chain from normalized within-repertoire ranks of inferred template counts. Generation probabilities in a later analysis came from a VDJ recombination model fitted to out-of-frame rearrangements, and those results were checked against IGoR. In a later analysis, hypergeometric tests were used to score TCR-TCR, TCR-HLA and TCR-CMV co-occurrence, with a repertoire-size bias correction applied to TCR pairs. To estimate false discovery rates, a later analysis permuted the HLA or CMV assignments 20 times. A later analysis grouped co-occurring TCRs with DBSCAN, adding TCRdist sequence similarity when clustering within HLA-allele-positive subsets. Repertoires with fewer than 30,000 or more than 120,000 public chains, plus five repertoires with anomalous nucleotide sharing, were excluded from co-occurrence clustering. The immuneACCESS repertoire file appears here via TCRdb, limited to in-frame rearrangements. These files lack a portion of the clones; in checked studies, under half of the deficit traces to unresolved V genes, and the cause of the others is not known. Clone size and V and J calls were adopted from that table, with D and trimming inferred from the DNA. This sample holds roughly 140,000 clones; about 80% were observed only once. The ten largest clones capture 4.5% to 6% of the sample.

The clonotype was recovered from a man aged 25-40 years in good health and CMV-seropositive. Sequenced: PBMCs. The chain is encoded by TRBV12-5 joined to TRBJ2-2; TRBD1 aligns with 8 central bases. The CDR3 region reads CASGSPTGEVAGELFF. The sequence in DNA is TGTGCTAGTGGTTCCCCGACAGGGGAAGTAGCCGGGGAGCTGTTTTTT.